The clone carrying this T cell receptor (beta chain) was observed many times. Time point reported: newly diagnosed GD, antithyroid drugs for less than 3 months. Extracted RNA from PBMCs served as the source of the TCR library. Xi'an, China, was home to the endocrinology department that provided patients. Trimming took 5 bases from V and 6 from J, leaving 22 bases between them. This CDR3 has 16 amino acids. These data are taken from a study of regulatory T cells in long-lasting Graves disease. To make TCR beta libraries, researchers used iRepertoire HTBI primers and Arm-PCR of CDR3 regions. One entry per CDR3 protein results from TCRdb running MiXCR on the multiplex PCR reads. The sample has 500,000 to 700,000 distinct CDR3 sequences, about 16% seen once. In addition, the sample was reused for a study of T cells in Graves' hyperthyroidism and ophthalmopathy. From that paper: Across 18 months, stable Graves' hyperthyroidism was marked by no progression to ophthalmopathy. Using the HTBI primer set, a first-round RT-PCR was run on the TCR CDR3. Blood also showed most of the thyroid clonotypes that were expanded above 0.001.

The chain recombines TRBV12-3 or TRBV12-4 with TRBJ2-5; D is perhaps TRBD1 (5 bases). This clonotype was obtained from a woman aged 25 to 39 with Graves disease. Sequenced here: peripheral blood mononuclear cells (PBMCs), sampled at new diagnosis, from a patient treated with antithyroid drugs. CDR3 sequence reads: CASSPNSGSPRQTQYF. The CDR3 region has the DNA TGTGCCAGCAGTCCAAATTCAGGGTCCCCTCGCCAGACCCAGTACTTC.